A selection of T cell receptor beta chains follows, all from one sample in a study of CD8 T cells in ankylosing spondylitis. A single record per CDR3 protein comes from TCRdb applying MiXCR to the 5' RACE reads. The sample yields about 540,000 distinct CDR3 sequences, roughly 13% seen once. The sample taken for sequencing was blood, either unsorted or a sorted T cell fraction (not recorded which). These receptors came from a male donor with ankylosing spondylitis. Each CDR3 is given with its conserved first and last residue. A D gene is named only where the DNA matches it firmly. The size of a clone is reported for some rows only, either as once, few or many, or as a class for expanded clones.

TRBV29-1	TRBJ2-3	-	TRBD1	TGCAGCGCTGAACGGACAGGACCTTCCCCAGATACGCAGTATTTT	CSAERTGPSPDTQYF
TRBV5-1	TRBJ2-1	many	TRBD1	TGCGCCAGCACTTCCGGGACAGGGAGTAATGAGCAGTTCTTC	CASTSGTGSNEQFF
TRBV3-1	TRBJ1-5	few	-	TGTGCCAGCAGCCAAGAGGGGACCAATCAGCCCCAGCATTTT	CASSQEGTNQPQHF
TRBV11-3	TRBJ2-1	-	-	TGTGCCAGCTCTCCCTCGCCCTCCTACAATGAGCAGTTCTTC	CASSPSPSYNEQFF
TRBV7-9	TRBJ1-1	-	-	TGTGCCAGCAGCCCGGCGGGGCAGAACACTGAAGCTTTCTTT	CASSPAGQNTEAFF
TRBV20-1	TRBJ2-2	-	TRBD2	TGCAGTGCTAGCGTACTAGCGGGACACACCGGGGAGCTGTTTTTT	CSASVLAGHTGELFF
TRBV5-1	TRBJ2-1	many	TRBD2	TGCGCCAGCAGCTCCCCAAAATTGACTAGCGGCTCCCTCTTGGGAGGCAATGAGCAGTTCTTC	CASSSPKLTSGSLLGGNEQFF
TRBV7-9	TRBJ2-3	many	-	TGTGCCAGCAGCTTAGGCGCTGAGACAGATACGCAGTATTTT	CASSLGAETDTQYF
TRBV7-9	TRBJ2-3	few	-	TGTGCCAGCAGCTGGTCGGGACTTCGCACAGATACGCAGTATTTT	CASSWSGLRTDTQYF
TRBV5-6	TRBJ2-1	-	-	TGTGCCAGCAGCTTCACGCAGGCATACAATGAGCAGTTCTTC	CASSFTQAYNEQFF
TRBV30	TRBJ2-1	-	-	TGTGCCTCAGGGGTAGCGTCTTACAATGAGCAGTTCTTC	CASGVASYNEQFF
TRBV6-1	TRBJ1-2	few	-	TGTGCCAGCTGGGGGACATCCAACTATGGCTACACCTTC	CASWGTSNYGYTF
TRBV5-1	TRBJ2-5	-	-	TGCGCCAGCACCACCGGGACCACTGAAGAGACCCAGTACTTC	CASTTGTTEETQYF
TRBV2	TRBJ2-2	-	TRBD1	TGTGCCAGCATCTACGACCCGGACAGGGGGGGCACCGGGGAGCTGTTTTTT	CASIYDPDRGGTGELFF
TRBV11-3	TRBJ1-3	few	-	TGTGCCAGCAGCGCACAGGTGCTCTCTGGAAACACCATATATTTT	CASSAQVLSGNTIYF
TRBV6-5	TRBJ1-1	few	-	TGTGCCAGCAGTTACCGCGCCGAGTCGGGCACTGAAGCTTTCTTT	CASSYRAESGTEAFF
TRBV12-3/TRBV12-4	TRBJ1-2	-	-	TGTGCCAGCAGATCACAGGGTATCGACTATGGCTACACCTTC	CASRSQGIDYGYTF
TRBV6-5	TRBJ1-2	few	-	TGTGCCAGCAGTTACGGGGCAGCCCCTAACTATGGCTACACCTTC	CASSYGAAPNYGYTF
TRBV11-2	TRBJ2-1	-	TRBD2	TGTGCCAGCAGCCTCCGGACTAGCGCCTACAATGAGCAGTTCTTC	CASSLRTSAYNEQFF
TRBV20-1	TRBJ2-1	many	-	TGCAGTGCCAACCTTGGGGAAGGGGTAAATGAGCAGTTCTTC	CSANLGEGVNEQFF
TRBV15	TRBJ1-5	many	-	TGTGCCACCAGCAGAGTCAGGCAAAATCAGCCCCAGCATTTT	CATSRVRQNQPQHF